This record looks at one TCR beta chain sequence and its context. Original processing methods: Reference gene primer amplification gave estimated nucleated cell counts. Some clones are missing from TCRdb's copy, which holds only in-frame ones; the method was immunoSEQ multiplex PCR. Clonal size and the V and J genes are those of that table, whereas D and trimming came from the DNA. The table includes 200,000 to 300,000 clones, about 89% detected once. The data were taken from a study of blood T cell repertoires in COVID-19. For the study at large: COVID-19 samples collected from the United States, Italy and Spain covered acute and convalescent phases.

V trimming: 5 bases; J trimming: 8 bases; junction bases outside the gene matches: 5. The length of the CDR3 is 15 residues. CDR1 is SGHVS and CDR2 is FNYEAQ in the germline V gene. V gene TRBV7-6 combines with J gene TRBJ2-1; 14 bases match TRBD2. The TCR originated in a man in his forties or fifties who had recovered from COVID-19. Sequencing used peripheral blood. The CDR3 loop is CASSPGLAGVDEQFF. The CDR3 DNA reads TGTGCCAGCAGCCCGGGACTAGCGGGGGTTGATGAGCAGTTCTTC.